This T cell receptor (beta chain) came from a study of OX40 agonist ivuxolimab in advanced cancers. Study-wide background: A diagnosis of hepatocellular carcinoma, melanoma, renal cell or head and neck cancer was present in dose-escalation patients. Prior anti-PD-1, anti-PD-L1 or anti-CTLA-4 therapy did not bar entry, and about 40% had some. General study results and limits: On average, a greater number of expanded clones characterised CD8+ T cells relative to CD4+.

CDR3 size: 17 residues. J gave up 0 bases and V 5 bases, and 7 bases lay outside the gene matches. Looked up from germline, CDR1 is SGHTA and CDR2 is FQGTGA. Baseline, cycle 4 day 1, and cycle 7 day 1 were the blood sampling points. The method was immunoSEQ multiplex PCR; TCRdb's version includes in-frame clones alone and lacks a portion of them. This sample carries some 49,000 clones, about 85% of them seen once, and the ten largest clones take over 20%. Regarding this clone: The antigen remains unidentified.

The source was CD4+ or CD8+ T cells sorted from blood, collected in a trial of the OX40 agonist ivuxolimab. This clonotype was obtained from an adult with an advanced solid tumor such as melanoma, head and neck, liver or kidney cancer. The chain carries TRBV7-3 and TRBJ2-6; 7 nucleotides match TRBD1. The CDR3 DNA reads as TGTGCCAGCAGCATGACAGGGTCCCTCTCTGGGGCCAACGTCCTGACTTTC. It specifies CASSMTGSLSGANVLTF.